This T cell receptor (beta chain) was profiled in a study of blood T cell repertoires in COVID-19. About the study: Samples came from the United States, Italy and Spain, spanning acute and convalescent COVID-19.

V lost 3 bases, J lost 5 bases, and 7 bases stayed unmatched. CDR1 is SGHTA and CDR2 is FQGNSA in the germline V gene. The CDR3 runs to 15 residues. TCRdb keeps only in-frame clones here, not all; method: immunoSEQ multiplex PCR. The sample records 90,000 or so clones, around 67% being singletons. Material: peripheral blood. The sequence came from a woman aged 55-69 years in a cohort sampled during active or convalescent COVID-19. The genes are TRBV7-2 and TRBJ2-5, with TRBD1 identical over 9 bases. The chain's CDR3 is CASSFYRGQPETQYF. The CDR3 nucleotides read TGTGCCAGCAGCTTTTACAGGGGGCAGCCCGAGACCCAGTACTTC.